Following are 27 T cell receptor beta chains from one sample sequenced in a study of graft-versus-host responses after intestinal transplantation. Their cognate antigens are unknown. Sequencing used immunoSEQ multiplex PCR; TCRdb keeps in-frame clones, though not all of them. The sample includes over 55,000 clones, approximately 87% of them seen just once. The material was unstimulated CD4+ T cells sorted from spleen or lymph node cells, obtained before transplant. These receptors all stem from a human donor who was the organ donor for an intestinal transplant.

This chain connects TRBV29-1 to TRBJ1-2; D ambiguous. Between the trimmed V and J ends, which lost 4 bases and 2 bases, there was a span of 11 bases. The CDR3 has 13 amino acids. Germline CDR1 SQVTM, CDR2 ANQGSEA. Written as DNA, the CDR3 is TGCAGCGTTGGACAACGCCTCAACTATGGCTACACCTTC. It yields the protein CSVGQRLNYGYTF.

The rearrangement uses TRBV6-1 and TRBJ1-1, with D perhaps TRBD1 (6 bases). Trimming pared 7 bases from V and 5 bases from J, leaving 17 bases between. The CDR3 sequence is 14 residues long. Per germline, CDR1 MNHNS and CDR2 SASEGT. This CDR3 is CASISRGGDTEAFF. The CDR3, as DNA: TGTGCCAGCATCTCGAGGGGGGGGGATACTGAAGCTTTCTTT.

This clone was seen a few times. The gene calls are TRBV5-6 and TRBJ1-5, with D unclear. CDR3 length: 14 amino acids. The germline V gene has CDR1 SGHDT and CDR2 YYEEEE. Trimming stripped 0 bases from V and 4 bases from J, with 8 bases between. The CDR3 spells CASSLEAGNQPQHF. DNA for the CDR3: TGTGCCAGCAGCTTGGAGGCAGGTAATCAGCCCCAGCATTTT.

This sequence joins TRBV6-5 and TRBJ1-1; 7 nucleotides match TRBD1. This CDR3 has 13 amino acids. With V trimmed by 2 bases and J by 4 bases, 1 base remained unmatched. Germline CDR1 and CDR2: MNHEY and SVGAGI. CDR3 in DNA: TGTGCCAGCAGTTACAGGGACAGCACTGAAGCTTTCTTT. Amino acid sequence: CASSYRDSTEAFF.

This chain uses TRBV28 with TRBJ2-7; perhaps TRBD2 as D (5 bases). This CDR3 has 14 residues. Germline V gene sequence: CDR1 MDHEN, CDR2 SYDVKM. V gave up 6 bases and J gave up 0 bases, with 12 bases separating them. CDR3 in DNA: TGTGCCAGCAGGCCCTCGGGATCCTCCTACGAGCAGTACGTC. This gives the protein CASRPSGSSYEQYV.

The V call is TRBV5-1, the J call TRBJ2-7; perhaps TRBD1 as D (5 bases). The CDR3 is 15 amino acids. Trimming left V 0 bases short and J 4 bases short, with 14 bases between. Looked up from germline, CDR1 is SGHRS and CDR2 is YFSETQ. CDR3: CASSLGPGAPYEQYV. DNA for the CDR3: TGCGCCAGCAGCTTGGGACCTGGGGCACCATACGAGCAGTACGTC.

The chain carries TRBV6-5 and TRBJ1-2, with D possibly TRBD1 on 6 matching bases. This CDR3 comprises 14 residues. Trimming stripped 1 base from V and 2 bases from J, with 8 bases between. Germline V gene data show CDR1 as MNHEY and CDR2 as SVGAGI. The CDR3 loop reads CASSYLDRNYGYTF. In DNA, the CDR3 is TGTGCCAGCAGTTACTTAGACAGGAACTATGGCTACACCTTC.

This clone was observed a few times. The V call is TRBV28, the J call TRBJ2-7; D is ambiguous. Trimming shortened V by 0 bases and J by 2 bases, and 8 bases separated the two germline ends. Germline CDR1 is MDHEN and CDR2 is SYDVKM. There are 14 residues in the CDR3. CDR3 in DNA: TGTGCCAGCAGTTTATGGAGACAACCCTACGAGCAGTACGTC. Translated, it gives CASSLWRQPYEQYV.

The chain uses TRBV6-4 and TRBJ2-1; D possibly corresponds to TRBD2 (6 bases). The V gene's germline CDR1 is MRHNA and CDR2 SNTAGT. The CDR3 length is 15 residues. The V end lost 4 bases, the J end lost 2 bases, and 12 bases lay between the germline ends. The CDR3 DNA reads TGTGCCAGCAGTGTCGGGGGTCAGGCCTACAATGAGCAGTTCTTC. The encoded protein is CASSVGGQAYNEQFF.

The rearrangement links TRBV5-6 to TRBJ2-1, with 9 bases that match TRBD2. From germline, CDR1 is SGHDT and CDR2 YYEEEE. With 2 bases clipped from V and 4 bases from J, the junction kept 7 bases outside the gene matches. The CDR3 covers 16 residues. Here the CDR3 DNA reads TGTGCCAGCAGCTTTTTAGGGCGGGGGGGGTACAATGAGCAGTTCTTC. Translation: CASSFLGRGGYNEQFF.

The chain employs TRBV7-2 and TRBJ2-3, with TRBD2 matching over 8 bases. The CDR3 length is 16 residues. Looked up from germline, CDR1 is SGHTA and CDR2 is FQGNSA. V lost 6 bases and J lost 3; bases outside the gene matches: 11. The CDR3 DNA reads TGTGCCAGCAGTCCCGGGACTAGTTTTTGGACAGATACGCAGTATTTT. Its protein product is CASSPGTSFWTDTQYF.

This chain links TRBV5-1 with TRBJ1-3; TRBD1 agrees at 9 bases. This CDR3 is built from 15 residues. In germline, CDR1 is SGHRS, CDR2 YFSETQ. With V trimmed by 4 bases and J by 0 bases, 2 bases remained unmatched. In DNA form, the CDR3 reads TGCGCCAGCAGCGGGACAGGGAGCTCTGGAAACACCATATATTTT. Translating it yields CASSGTGSSGNTIYF.

This chain joins TRBV7-8 and TRBJ2-7; 7 positions match TRBD1. Germline V gives CDR1 SGHVS, CDR2 FQNEAQ. The CDR3 runs 14 residues. J lost 2 bases, V lost 3 bases, and 4 bases had no gene match. CDR3 DNA: TGTGCCAGCAGCTTGAGACAGGGTGCCTACGAGCAGTACGTC. Translated: CASSLRQGAYEQYV.

This chain uses TRBV6-5 with TRBJ1-5; 11 bases agree with TRBD1. The V segment lost 6 bases and the J segment 5 bases; nucleotides outside the gene matches: 6. Germline-derived CDR1 and CDR2 are MNHEY and SVGAGI. The CDR3 consists of 15 residues. The CDR3 is CASRPGQGADQPQHF. The CDR3 bases are TGTGCCAGCAGACCCGGACAGGGGGCAGATCAGCCCCAGCATTTT.

The V call is TRBV5-1, the J call TRBJ1-5; no reliable D call. CDR3 length: 13 residues. Trimming left V 0 bases short and J 5 bases short, with 6 bases between. Germline V gene sequence: CDR1 SGHRS, CDR2 YFSETQ. The CDR3 region has the DNA TGCGCCAGCAGCTTGGCCCTTTATCAGCCCCAGCATTTT. Amino acids: CASSLALYQPQHF. Filled out from reference TRBV5-1 and TRBJ1-5, the complete variable domain reads KAGVTQTPRYLIKTRGQQVTLSCSPISGHRSVSWYQQTPGQGLQFLFEYFSETQRNKGNFPGRFSGRQFSNSRSEMNVSTLELGDSALYLCASSLALYQPQHFGDGTRLSIL.

This chain joins TRBV6-5 and TRBJ1-2; 9 positions match TRBD1. CDR3 length equals 14 residues. CDR1 is MNHEY, CDR2 SVGAGI, per germline. V lost 2 bases to trimming and J lost 2 bases; unmatched junction nucleotides: 0. The CDR3 protein is CASSYGTGNYGYTF. CDR3 nucleotide sequence: TGTGCCAGCAGTTACGGGACAGGGAACTATGGCTACACCTTC.

The chain links TRBV5-4 to TRBJ1-1; D remains ambiguous. The CDR3 length is 14 residues. Germline lookup yields CDR1 SGHNT and CDR2 YYREEE (reference sequence). V lost 3 bases, J lost 2 bases, and 11 bases lay in between. CDR3 amino acids: CASSYFRGNTEAFF. The CDR3 DNA reads as TGTGCCAGCAGCTATTTCCGGGGTAACACTGAAGCTTTCTTT.

V usage is TRBV11-2 and J usage is TRBJ2-7; perhaps TRBD1 as D (5 bases). Per the germline V gene, CDR1 is SGHAT and CDR2 is FQNNGV. Deletions cut 1 base from V and 3 bases from J, with 7 bases between. The CDR3 runs 13 residues. In DNA form, the CDR3 reads TGTGCCAGCAGCTTAGGACAGTTCTACGAGCAGTACGTC. Protein sequence: CASSLGQFYEQYV.

About this clone itself: Other nucleotide sequences from this sample produce the same CDR3. The chain recombines TRBV7-6 with TRBJ2-5, with unresolved D. The germline gives CDR1 SGHVS, CDR2 FNYEAQ. The V end lost 2 bases, the J end lost 4 bases, and 5 bases lay between the germline ends. The CDR3 length is 12 residues. The CDR3 spells CASSLNRETQYF. The CDR3 DNA is TGTGCCAGCAGCTTAAACAGAGAGACCCAGTACTTC.

This clone is a singleton in its sample. The junction departs from germline at one end; a sequencing error may be responsible. The chain carries TRBV7-7 and TRBJ2-5; no reliable D call. Germline V gene lookup returns CDR1 SSHAT and CDR2 FNYEAQ (reference sequence). CDR3 length: 15 residues. The CDR3 spells CASSLGSQDQETQYF. In nucleotides, the CDR3 is TGTGCTAGCAGCTTAGGTTCCCAGGACCAAGAGACCCAGTACTTC. Together with reference TRBV7-7 and TRBJ2-5, the CDR3 gives the full variable domain: GAGVSQSPRYKVTKRGQDVTLRCDPISSHATLYWYQQALGQGPEFLTYFNYEAQPDKSGLPSDRFSAERPEGSISTLTIQRTEQRDSAMYRCASSLGSQDQETQYFGPGTRLLVL.

The gene calls are TRBV4-3 and TRBJ2-1; 7 bases are a match to TRBD1. Germline V lookup: CDR1 LGHNA, CDR2 YSLEER. This CDR3 is 15 amino acids long. V trimming: 5 bases; J trimming: 0 bases; junction bases outside the gene matches: 4. In DNA, the CDR3 is TGCGCCAGCAGCTACAGGGGCAGCTCCTACAATGAGCAGTTCTTC. It yields the protein CASSYRGSSYNEQFF.

The chain uses TRBV4-1 and TRBJ2-1; the D gene is possibly TRBD2 (7 bases). Germline loops: CDR1 MGHRA, CDR2 YSYEKL. V dropped 0 bases and J dropped 6 bases, with 18 bases sitting between them. The CDR3 is 17 residues long. The CDR3 bases are TGCGCCAGCAGCCAAGAACGGGCGGGGGCACAGCTCAATGAGCAGTTCTTC. The encoded protein is CASSQERAGAQLNEQFF.

The chain joins TRBV28 to TRBJ2-2, with 8 bases fitting TRBD2. The CDR3 runs 16 residues. Germline trimming cut 6 bases from V and 6 bases from J; bases unmatched to any gene: 12. CDR1 is MDHEN, CDR2 SYDVKM, per germline. The CDR3, as DNA: TGTGCCAGCAGGTCGGGGGTGCGGGGGGCCCCCGGGGAGCTGTTTTTT. It encodes CASRSGVRGAPGELFF. Full variable domain (rest looked up from reference TRBV28 and TRBJ2-2): DVKVTQSSRYLVKRTGEKVFLECVQDMDHENMFWYRQDPGLGLRLIYFSYDVKMKEKGDIPEGYSVSREKKERFSLILESASTNQTSMYLCASRSGVRGAPGELFFGEGSRLTVL.

The chain combines TRBV28 with TRBJ1-2, with D tentatively TRBD1 (5 bases). Germline CDR1 and CDR2: MDHEN and SYDVKM. Between the trimmed V and J ends, which lost 4 bases and 3 bases, there was a span of 15 bases. This CDR3 is built from 15 residues. As DNA, the CDR3 is TGTGCCAGCAGTTCAGCGGGGGGATCGGACTATGGCTACACCTTC. Translation gives CASSSAGGSDYGYTF.

The chain joins TRBV5-1 to TRBJ2-3; 8 bases are a match to TRBD2. CDR1 and CDR2 (germline): SGHRS, YFSETQ. The CDR3 contains 13 residues. V shed 3 bases and J 5 bases; nucleotides not matched to a gene: 2. The DNA for the CDR3 is TGCGCCAGCAGCTCGACTAGCGTAGATACGCAGTATTTT. Protein sequence: CASSSTSVDTQYF.

This clone showed up just once. The chain has TRBV5-6 and TRBJ2-5; 7 nucleotides align to TRBD2. The CDR3 is 12 amino acids. Germline CDR1 is SGHDT and CDR2 is YYEEEE. The V segment lost 0 bases and the J segment 9 bases; nucleotides outside the gene matches: 2. The chain's CDR3 is CASSLVGGAQYF. The DNA of the CDR3 is TGTGCCAGCAGCTTGGTTGGGGGGGCCCAGTACTTC.

The rearrangement joins TRBV6-4 to TRBJ2-3, with D perhaps matching TRBD1 (7 bases). Trimming took off 3 bases at V and 3 bases at J, with 13 bases between the two ends. CDR3 length: 15 residues. Germline V gene lookup returns CDR1 MRHNA and CDR2 SNTAGT. CDR3 DNA: TGTGCCAGCAGTGATGGAGGGGGCGGGACAGATACGCAGTATTTT. Encoded protein: CASSDGGGGTDTQYF.